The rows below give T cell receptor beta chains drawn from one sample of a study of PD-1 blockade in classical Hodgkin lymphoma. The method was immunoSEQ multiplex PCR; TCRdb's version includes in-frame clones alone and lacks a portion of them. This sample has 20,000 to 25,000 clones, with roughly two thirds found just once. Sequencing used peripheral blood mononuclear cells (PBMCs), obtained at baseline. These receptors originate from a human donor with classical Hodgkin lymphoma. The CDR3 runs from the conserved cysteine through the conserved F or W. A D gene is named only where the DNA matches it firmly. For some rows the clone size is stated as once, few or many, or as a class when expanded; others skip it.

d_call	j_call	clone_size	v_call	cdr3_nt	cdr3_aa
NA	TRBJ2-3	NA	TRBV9	TGTGCCAGCAGCGTAGGGGGTCTCACAGATACGCAGTATTTT	CASSVGGLTDTQYF
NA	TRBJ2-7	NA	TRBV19	TGTGCCAGTAGTATTTGGGGCCGGGACCAAACCTACGAGCAGTACTTC	CASSIWGRDQTYEQYF
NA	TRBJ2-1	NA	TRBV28	TGTGCCAGCAGTTTCCTGGACAGAATATACAATGAGCAGTTCTTC	CASSFLDRIYNEQFF
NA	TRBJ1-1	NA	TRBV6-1	TGTGCCAGCAGCGCTCCTCACATGAACACTGAAGCTTTCTTT	CASSAPHMNTEAFF
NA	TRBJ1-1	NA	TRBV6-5	TGTGCCAGCAACCCGACGGGGATGAACACTGAAGCTTTCTTT	CASNPTGMNTEAFF
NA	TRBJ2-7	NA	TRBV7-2	TGTGCCAGCAGCTTAGCAGGGGACGCCTACGAGCAGTACTTC	CASSLAGDAYEQYF
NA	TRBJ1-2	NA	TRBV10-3	TGTGCCACCACAATGGATACGCGGGGCTACACCTTC	CATTMDTRGYTF
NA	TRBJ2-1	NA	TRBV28	TGTGCCAGCAGTTTAAGAGGGTTCTCCTACAATGAGCAGTTCTTC	CASSLRGFSYNEQFF
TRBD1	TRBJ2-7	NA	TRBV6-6	TGTGCCAGCAGTTACTCCCGACAGGGTTTGAACGAGCAGTACTTC	CASSYSRQGLNEQYF
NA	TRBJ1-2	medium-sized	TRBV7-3	TGTGCCAGCAGCTTACAACGACAGCCAGGGGATGGCTACACCTTC	CASSLQRQPGDGYTF
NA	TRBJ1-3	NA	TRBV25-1	TGTGCCAGCAAGTCGGGAAACACCATATATTTT	CASKSGNTIYF
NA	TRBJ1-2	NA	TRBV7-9	TGTGCCAGCAGCTTAACGTCAGGGTTCAACTATGGCTACACCTTC	CASSLTSGFNYGYTF
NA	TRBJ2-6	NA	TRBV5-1	TGCGCCAGCAGCTTGGTTTCCGGGATTCCCTCTGGGGCCAACGTCCTGACTTTC	CASSLVSGIPSGANVLTF
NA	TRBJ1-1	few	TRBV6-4	TGTGCCAGCAGTGACCGGAGTATCCCGACATTCCCTACGAGGAACACTGAAGCTTTCTTT	CASSDRSIPTFPTRNTEAFF
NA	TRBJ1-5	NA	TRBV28	TGTGCCAGCAGTCCTGGTGTTGGGATTGGGACTAGCAATCAGCCCCAGCATTTT	CASSPGVGIGTSNQPQHF
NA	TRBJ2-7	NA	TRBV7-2	TGTGCCAGCAGCTTAGTCAGGCGTACCTACGAGCAGTACTTC	CASSLVRRTYEQYF
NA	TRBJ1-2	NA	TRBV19	TGTGCCAGTAGTCCGACGGGCAGGCTACATGGCTACACCTTC	CASSPTGRLHGYTF
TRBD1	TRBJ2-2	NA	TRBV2	TGTGCCAGCAGATGGGACAGAGACACCGGGGAGCTGTTTTTT	CASRWDRDTGELFF
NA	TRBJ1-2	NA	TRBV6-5	TGTGCCAGCAGTTATCTGGGGAACTATGGCTACACCTTC	CASSYLGNYGYTF
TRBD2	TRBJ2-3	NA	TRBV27	TGTGCCAGCAGCTTCAGATTGGACCCTTTAGCGGGGGGCACAGATACGCAGTATTTT	CASSFRLDPLAGGTDTQYF
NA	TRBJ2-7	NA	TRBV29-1	TGCAGCGTTGGGGGTTTCGGGGTGATCGAGCAGTACTTC	CSVGGFGVIEQYF
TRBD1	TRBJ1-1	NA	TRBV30	TGTGCCTGGAGTCGGGACAGGGTATTCACTGAAGCTTTCTTT	CAWSRDRVFTEAFF
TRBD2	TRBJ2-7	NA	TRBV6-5	TGTGCCAGCAGTTACCTCGCCGGGGGGTACGAGCAGTACTTC	CASSYLAGGYEQYF
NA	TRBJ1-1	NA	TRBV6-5	TGTGCCAGCAGTTACTCATTTGCCCTATCGAACACTGAAGCTTTCTTT	CASSYSFALSNTEAFF
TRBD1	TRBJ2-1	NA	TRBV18	TGTGCCAGCTCACCGACAGGGATTACGGAGCAGTTCTTC	CASSPTGITEQFF
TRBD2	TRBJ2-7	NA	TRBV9	TGTGCCAGCAGCGAAACCGGGACTAGCTACGAGCAGTACTTC	CASSETGTSYEQYF
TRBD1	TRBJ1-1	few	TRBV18	TGTGCCAGCTCACCACAGCCCGGCAGGGGGGGTGAAGCTTTCTTT	CASSPQPGRGGEAFF
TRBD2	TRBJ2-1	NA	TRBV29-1	TGCAGCGTTGAACCCTACATAACTAGCGGGAGAGTTGACAATGAGCAGTTCTTC	CSVEPYITSGRVDNEQFF
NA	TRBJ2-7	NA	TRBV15	TGTGCCACCAGCAGAGATCGGAGAGGGGACTACGAGCAGTACTTC	CATSRDRRGDYEQYF
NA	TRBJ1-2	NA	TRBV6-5	TGTGCCAACGTTTTGGGTCGGGGCTGTGGCTACACCTTC	CANVLGRGCGYTF
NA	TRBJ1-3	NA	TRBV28	TGTGCCAGCAGTTTTGGCGGGGCCATCTCTGGAAACACCATATATTTT	CASSFGGAISGNTIYF
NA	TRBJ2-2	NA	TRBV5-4	TGTGCCAGCAGGCGGTACGCCGGGGAGCTGTTTTTT	CASRRYAGELFF
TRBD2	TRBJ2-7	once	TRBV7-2	TGTGCCAGCAGCACAGTGACTAGCGGCCTCGAGCAGTACTTC	CASSTVTSGLEQYF
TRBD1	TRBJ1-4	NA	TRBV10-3	TGTGCCATCAGTGCGACAGGGGGCCCGGGTGAAAAACTGTTTTTT	CAISATGGPGEKLFF
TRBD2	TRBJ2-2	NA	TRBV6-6	TGTGCCGCGGCGGGGGGCGCCGGCACCGGGGAGCTGTTTTTT	CAAAGGAGTGELFF
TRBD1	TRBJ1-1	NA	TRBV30	TGTGCCTGGAGTTTCAGGGGGCGGGGGACTGAAGCTTTCTTT	CAWSFRGRGTEAFF
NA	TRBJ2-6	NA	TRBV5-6	TGTGCCAGCAGCTTCTACAGGTTTCCTGGGGCCAACGTCCTGACTTTC	CASSFYRFPGANVLTF
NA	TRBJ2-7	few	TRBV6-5	TGTGCCAGCAGCTCCGGGACAAAGTACGAGCAGTACTTC	CASSSGTKYEQYF
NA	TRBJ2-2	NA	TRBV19	TGTGCCACTTCGGTGGACACTTCCTCCGGGGAGCTGTTTTTT	CATSVDTSSGELFF
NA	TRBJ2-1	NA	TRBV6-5	TGTGCCAGCAGTTCCCTCGCCCGATCGAATGAGCAGTTCTTC	CASSSLARSNEQFF
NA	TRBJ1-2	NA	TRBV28	TGTGCCAGCAGTTTTAGTGACCGAGATTCGGGCTACACCTTC	CASSFSDRDSGYTF
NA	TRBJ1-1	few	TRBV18	TGTGCCAGCTCACCACCGGAGAACACTGAAGCTTTCTTT	CASSPPENTEAFF
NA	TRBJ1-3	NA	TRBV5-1	TGCGCCAGCAGCTTGACAGGTTCTGGAAACACCATATATTTT	CASSLTGSGNTIYF